This T cell receptor (beta chain) emerged from a study of T cell responses to AZD1222 COVID-19 vaccine. Sequencing was performed with immunoSEQ multiplex PCR; in TCRdb, only in-frame clones are kept and a portion is missing. The table has about 150,000 clones, roughly nine tenths seen once. CDR3 length: 14 residues. V lost 4 bases to trimming and J lost 3 bases, with 13 bases between them. The germline V gene encodes CDR1 SNHLY and CDR2 FYNNEI. Findings of the study overall: Spike as a whole was targeted by vaccine-associated CD4 TCRs, dominant at 160-218 and 743-854. Repertoires were obtained only post-peak T cell response.

A word on this clone: Antigen unknown.

The sequencing here drew on peripheral blood, taken on day 0 of AZD1222 vaccination. The genes are TRBV2 and TRBJ2-7, with D possibly being TRBD2 (5 bases). This clonotype was obtained from an adult in good health. CDR3 DNA: TGTGCCAGCAGTGTTCGAGGTAGCGTCTACGAGCAGTACTTC. It codes for CASSVRGSVYEQYF.